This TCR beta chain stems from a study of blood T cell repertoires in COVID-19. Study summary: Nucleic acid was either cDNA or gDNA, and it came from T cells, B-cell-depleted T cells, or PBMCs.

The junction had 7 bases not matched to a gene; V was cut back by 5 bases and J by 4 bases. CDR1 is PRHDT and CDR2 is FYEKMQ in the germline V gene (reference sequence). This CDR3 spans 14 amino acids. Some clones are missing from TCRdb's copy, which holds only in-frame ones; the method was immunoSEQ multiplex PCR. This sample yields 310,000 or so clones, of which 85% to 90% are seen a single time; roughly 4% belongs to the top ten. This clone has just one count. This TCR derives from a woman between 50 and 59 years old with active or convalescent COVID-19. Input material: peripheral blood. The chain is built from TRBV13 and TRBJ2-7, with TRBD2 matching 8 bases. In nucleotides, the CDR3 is TGTGCCAGCAGCCCTCGGGGGGGTGTGTACGAGCAGTACTTC. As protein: CASSPRGGVYEQYF.